The 13 T cell receptor beta chains given below trace back to one sample, sequenced in a study of OX40 agonist ivuxolimab in advanced cancers. Some clones are missing from TCRdb's copy, which holds only in-frame ones; the method was immunoSEQ multiplex PCR. Altogether about 73,000 clones are present, roughly 90% being singletons, with the ten largest covering 0.44%. The source was CD4+ or CD8+ T cells sorted from blood, collected in a trial of the OX40 agonist ivuxolimab. The receptor set was obtained from an adult with an advanced solid tumor such as melanoma, head and neck, liver or kidney cancer.

V usage is TRBV7-9 and J usage is TRBJ2-7, with 13 bases fitting TRBD2. The length of the CDR3 is 15 residues. CDR1 is SEHNR and CDR2 is FQNEAQ in the germline V gene (reference sequence). Trimming took 6 bases from V and 4 from J; bases not matched to a gene: 6. Here the CDR3 reads CASSWGLAGRYEQYF. The CDR3, as DNA: TGTGCCAGCAGTTGGGGACTAGCGGGAAGGTACGAGCAGTACTTC.

The chain is built from TRBV4-3 and TRBJ2-1, with TRBD2 matching 9 bases. CDR3 length: 17 amino acids. Germline V gives CDR1 LGHNA, CDR2 YSLEER. Trimming at V came to 3 bases and at J to 0 bases, leaving 6 bases not matched to a gene. DNA for the CDR3: TGCGCCAGCAGCCATTCACTAGCGGGTAGCTCCTACAATGAGCAGTTCTTC. It is translated as CASSHSLAGSSYNEQFF.

The rearrangement links TRBV10-1 to TRBJ2-5; tentative D call: TRBD2 (5 bases). Trimming removed 7 bases from V and 5 bases from J, with 17 bases in between. The CDR3 runs 14 residues. The germline gives CDR1 WNHNN, CDR2 SYGVQD (reference sequence). CDR3 bases: TGCGCCAGCAATGATGAGGGCGGTTCCGAGACCCAGTACTTC. Its protein is CASNDEGGSETQYF.

This chain connects TRBV18 to TRBJ2-7; 15 positions match TRBD2. Germline CDR1 reads KGHSH; CDR2 reads LQKENI. CDR3 length: 19 residues. With 5 bases clipped from V and 0 bases from J, the junction kept 11 bases outside the gene matches. CDR3 region: CASSSFGTSGRIGSYEQYF. The CDR3 DNA is TGTGCCAGCTCATCTTTCGGGACTAGCGGGAGGATAGGCTCCTACGAGCAGTACTTC.

The chain couples TRBV9 to TRBJ2-1, with D maybe TRBD2 (6 bases). Germline V CDR1 and CDR2: SGDLS, YYNGEE. The CDR3 is 14 amino acids. The V and J ends lost 3 bases and 2 bases respectively, with 9 bases between them. CDR3 region: CASSAGDPYNEQFF. DNA of the CDR3: TGTGCCAGCAGCGCGGGGGACCCCTACAATGAGCAGTTCTTC.

The chain recombines TRBV6-5 with TRBJ2-2, with D tentatively TRBD1 or TRBD2 (5 bases each). From germline, CDR1 is MNHEY and CDR2 SVGAGI. CDR3 size: 13 residues. Trimming took off 6 bases at V and 14 bases at J, with 19 bases between the two ends. The CDR3 DNA sequence: TGTGCCAGCAGATCCGACAGATCGGGGTCCCTGTTTTTT. It codes for CASRSDRSGSLFF.

The rearrangement uses TRBV10-1 and TRBJ2-2; D is undetermined. V gave up 4 bases and J gave up 6 bases, with 9 bases separating them. This CDR3 region has 13 residues. In germline, CDR1 is WNHNN, CDR2 SYGVQD (reference sequence). The CDR3 DNA is TGCGCCAGCAGTGGGGTTTCGGCCGGGGAGCTGTTTTTT. As protein: CASSGVSAGELFF.

This chain links TRBV5-8 with TRBJ1-1; 7 nucleotides agree with TRBD1. This CDR3 region has 16 residues. The junction had 12 bases not matched to a gene; V was cut back by 0 bases and J by 7 bases. Germline CDR1 is SGHTS and CDR2 is YDEGEE. Here the CDR3 DNA reads TGTGCCAGCAGCTTGGCGGGGACAGTGGGCCCAGATGAAGCTTTCTTT. Translating it yields CASSLAGTVGPDEAFF.

In the case of this clone: A junction boundary mismatches the germline segment, possibly from a read error. The rearrangement links TRBV11-3 to TRBJ1-2; TRBD1 matches at 7 bases. Germline-derived CDR1 and CDR2 are SGHNT and YENEEA. CDR3 length: 13 residues. The CDR3 loop is CASSLDENRGSLF. The DNA for the CDR3 is TGTGCCAGCAGCTTAGATGAGAACAGGGGATCTCTCTTC.

The rearrangement uses TRBV10-2 and TRBJ2-1, with 8 bases identical to TRBD1. The V gene's germline CDR1 is WSHSY and CDR2 SAAADI. CDR3 size: 13 residues. V lost 6 bases and J lost 3; bases outside the gene matches: 1. The CDR3 region has the DNA TGCGCCAGCAGAGGGACAGGCTACAATGAGCAGTTCTTC. Its translation: CASRGTGYNEQFF.

The CDR3 protein is CASSRSATNEKLFF. CDR3 nucleotide sequence: TGTGCCAGCAGCCGGAGCGCAACTAATGAAAAACTGTTTTTT. The gene calls are TRBV11-3 and TRBJ1-4; D unclear. CDR1 and CDR2 from the germline V gene are SGHNT and YENEEA. V lost 5 bases to trimming and J lost 0 bases, with 7 bases between them. The CDR3 length is 14 residues.

This clone was seen a single time. This chain uses TRBV4-1 with TRBJ2-1; 9 bases align to TRBD2. Trimming cost V 6 bases and J 3 bases; bases outside gene matches: 9. The CDR3 totals 16 residues. Germline CDR1 MGHRA, CDR2 YSYEKL. For the CDR3, the DNA is TGCGCCAGCAGACTGGGAGCGACTAGCGGCTACAATGAGCAGTTCTTC. This codes for CASRLGATSGYNEQFF.

This chain connects TRBV11-3 to TRBJ2-3; D gene ambiguous. With 5 bases removed from V and 0 bases from J, the gap between germline ends came to 3 bases. CDR1 SGHNT and CDR2 YENEEA come from the germline V gene. The CDR3 loop spans 12 amino acids. The CDR3 DNA reads as TGTGCCAGCAGCCTCAGCACAGATACGCAGTATTTT. Translation gives CASSLSTDTQYF. The entire variable domain, with the rest obtained from reference TRBV11-3 and TRBJ2-3, is as follows: EAGVVQSPRYKIIEKKQPVAFWCNPISGHNTLYWYLQNLGQGPELLIRYENEEAVDDSQLPKDRFSAERLKGVDSTLKIQPAELGDSAVYLCASSLSTDTQYFGPGTRLTVL.